This is a list of T cell receptor beta chains from one sample in a study of blood T cell repertoires in COVID-19. Using immunoSEQ multiplex PCR, the repertoire was profiled, and TCRdb retains in-frame clones only, with some absent. The data show around 380,000 clones, roughly 86% seen once. The sample was peripheral blood. The source of these receptors is a human donor with acute or convalescent COVID-19. The donor label of this sample is uncertain. CDR3s include the opening cysteine and the closing phenylalanine or tryptophan. The D gene is left open where the match is weak. Where a row states a size, it is once, few, many or the class of an expanded clone; other rows omit it.

clone size	J gene	V gene	D gene	CDR3 protein	CDR3 DNA
once	TRBJ2-7	TRBV19	TRBD1	CASSQRQGYEQYF	TGTGCCAGTAGTCAACGACAGGGATACGAGCAGTACTTC
.	TRBJ2-1	TRBV6-5	.	CASTRQLIDNEQFF	TGTGCCAGCACCCGACAGTTAATAGACAATGAGCAGTTCTTC
few	TRBJ2-4	TRBV12-3/TRBV12-4	TRBD2	CASGKAGGPVQYF	TGTGCCAGCGGGAAGGCGGGGGGGCCGGTTCAGTACTTC
.	TRBJ1-2	TRBV4-2	.	CASSQEAAQPYGYTF	TGTGCCAGCAGCCAAGAGGCGGCGCAACCCTATGGCTACACCTTC
.	TRBJ1-2	TRBV19	.	CASSLQSWGYTF	TGTGCCAGTAGTCTACAGTCTTGGGGCTACACCTTC
.	TRBJ2-1	TRBV14	TRBD2	CASSQLSGRTLNEQFF	TGTGCCAGCAGCCAACTTAGCGGGAGGACTCTAAATGAGCAGTTCTTC
.	TRBJ2-5	TRBV7-9	TRBD2	CASSPGTSGIVWETQYF	TGTGCCAGCAGCCCTGGGACTAGCGGGATTGTATGGGAGACCCAGTACTTC
.	TRBJ1-5	TRBV4-1	.	CASSQPGGNQPQHF	TGCGCCAGCAGCCAGCCGGGAGGCAATCAGCCCCAGCATTTT
.	TRBJ2-5	TRBV6-5	TRBD1	CASSTQGGQETQYF	TGTGCCAGCAGTACACAGGGGGGCCAAGAGACCCAGTACTTC
.	TRBJ2-5	TRBV5-1	.	CASSHGTAVTQETQYF	TGCGCCAGCAGCCACGGTACGGCGGTAACTCAAGAGACCCAGTACTTC
.	TRBJ1-3	TRBV6-6	.	CASTDNFGFNTIYF	TGTGCCAGCACCGACAATTTCGGTTTTAACACCATATATTTT
.	TRBJ2-1	TRBV3-1/TRBV3-2	TRBD2	CASSPTSGRVGEQFF	TGTGCCAGCAGCCCGACTAGCGGGAGGGTAGGTGAGCAGTTCTTC
once	TRBJ1-1	TRBV20-1	.	CSASPGTEAFF	TGCAGTGCTAGTCCCGGCACTGAAGCTTTCTTT
once	TRBJ2-1	TRBV3-1/TRBV3-2	TRBD1	CASSHKPGTGDRLLF	TGTGCCAGCAGCCACAAACCCGGGACAGGGGATCGACTACTCTTC
.	TRBJ1-1	TRBV29-1	.	CSVVEGIQYEAFF	TGCAGCGTCGTGGAGGGGATACAGTATGAAGCTTTCTTT
.	TRBJ2-1	TRBV19	TRBD2	CASRSILFSGAHRNNEQFF	TGTGCCAGTAGATCCATCCTTTTTAGCGGGGCCCACCGTAACAATGAGCAGTTCTTC
.	TRBJ2-3	TRBV10-3	TRBD2	CAIGGTSHTDTQYF	TGTGCCATTGGGGGGACTAGCCACACAGATACGCAGTATTTT
.	TRBJ2-3	TRBV27	.	CASSLSGGWDTQYF	TGTGCCAGCAGTTTATCGGGAGGTTGGGATACGCAGTATTTT
.	TRBJ2-5	TRBV29-1	.	CSVAPGQETQYF	TGCAGCGTTGCCCCAGGGCAAGAGACCCAGTACTTC
few	TRBJ1-6	TRBV19	.	CASSIGVVSYNSPLHF	TGTGCCAGTAGTATCGGGGTGGTCTCCTATAATTCACCCCTCCACTTT
.	TRBJ1-5	TRBV6-5	TRBD1	CASSPNRGGNQPQHF	TGTGCCAGCAGCCCCAACAGGGGCGGCAATCAGCCCCAGCATTTT
.	TRBJ1-3	TRBV10-3	.	CAISESNVAGRSGNTIYF	TGTGCCATCAGTGAGTCGAACGTCGCGGGACGCTCTGGAAACACCATATATTTT
.	TRBJ1-1	TRBV6-5	TRBD1	CASRLPRTGTEAFF	TGTGCCAGCAGACTCCCACGGACAGGGACTGAAGCTTTCTTT
.	TRBJ2-2	TRBV10-1	.	CASSESAGELFF	TGCGCCAGCAGTGAGTCCGCCGGGGAGCTGTTTTTT
once	TRBJ1-2	TRBV19	.	CASSMSGDYGYTF	TGTGCCAGTAGTATGTCGGGGGACTATGGCTACACCTTC
.	TRBJ2-1	TRBV19	TRBD2	CASSSSPRGRASYNEQFF	TGTGCCAGTAGTTCCTCACCCCGCGGGAGGGCCTCCTACAATGAGCAGTTCTTC
.	TRBJ1-4	TRBV7-6	.	CASSLGGGFVEKLFF	TGTGCCAGCAGCTTAGGGGGGGGCTTCGTCGAAAAACTGTTTTTT
.	TRBJ1-2	TRBV6-6	TRBD1	CASQTNRGRNYGYTF	TGTGCCAGCCAAACAAACAGGGGGCGGAACTATGGCTACACCTTC
few	TRBJ1-1	TRBV5-4	.	CASSSGVNTEAFF	TGTGCCAGCAGCTCGGGAGTCAACACTGAAGCTTTCTTT